This TCR beta chain was retrieved from a study of cytomegalovirus exposure and HLA in healthy donors. Study-wide points: As a later analysis revealed, most CMV-associated TCR beta chains appeared HLA-restricted. CMV serostatus was the sole immune exposure information available.

These donors, healthy bone marrow donors, were studied. Although they were nominally healthy when sampled, donors likely had unrecorded immune exposures. PCR involved 60 Vbeta and 13 Jbeta primers. Data came from immunoSEQ multiplex PCR; TCRdb stores just in-frame clones and leaves some out. The table lists over 130,000 clones, 55% to 75% of them singletons. With respect to this clone: Its antigen is not known.

The sequence came from a woman between 55 and 75 years old in good health and CMV-seropositive. The sequenced sample was PBMCs.

The CDR3 loop is CASSAGTSSGANVLTF. The CDR3 DNA sequence: TGTGCCAGCAGCGCCGGGACTAGCTCTGGGGCCAACGTCCTGACTTTC. V and J are TRBV9 and TRBJ2-6; 8 bases are shared with TRBD2. V lost 3 bases to trimming and J lost 0 bases; unmatched junction nucleotides: 2. Germline V gene data show CDR1 as SGDLS and CDR2 as YYNGEE. This CDR3 has 16 amino acids.